This T cell receptor (beta chain) was observed in a study of blood T cell repertoires in COVID-19 (dated by TCRdb to the early 2020s). Concerning the study at large: The collaborator samples originated in the United States, Italy and Spain and spanned the acute and convalescent phases of COVID-19. The prospective study material was composed of cDNA or gDNA derived from T cells, B-cell-depleted T cells, or PBMCs. Subjects who had been exposed to COVID-19, were actively infected with it, or had recovered from it provided the deeply sampled blood TCRbeta repertoires that made up the dataset. The repertoires were released in a freely available public database meant as a resource for research on the immune response to SARS-CoV-2. The samples were drawn from two sources: the first 160 participants of the ongoing ImmuneRACE study, and 1,254 subjects contributed by 6 global collaborators. Nearly every sample came with metadata listing a de-identified subject ID, COVID-19 status, age in years and sex. HLA class I and class II types, where available, came from metadata supplied by the sample provider rather than from assay-based typing.

Broad study findings and their caveats: The quantity of clinical and demographic metadata differed by source and by participant and was supplied without curation.

Note on this clone: Its antigen target is currently unknown. Nothing much larger sits one base from this clone, and base qualities are not available.

The immunoSEQ Assay, a bias-controlled multiplex PCR, was used to amplify TCRbeta CDR3 regions from genomic DNA. Turning to the authors' computational methods: Nucleated cell counts per sample were estimated from amplification of reference gene primers within the assay. To quantify the absolute abundance of each unique TCRbeta CDR3 rearrangement, sequence reads were collapsed and filtered. For each sample, productive Simpson clonality was calculated as the square root of Simpson's diversity index across productive rearrangements. Entries here come from immuneACCESS through TCRdb and include only in-frame sequences with V and J called. Some clones fail to appear in such tables; in the studies checked, an unresolved V gene covers under half of the shortfall, and the cause of the remainder is unknown. The DNA was the basis for D and trimming; V, J and clone size are from that table. Recorded for this sample are about 170,000 clones; about 80% of them occurred a single time. Under 9% of the sample is taken by the ten largest.

In Seattle, one collaborating source enrolled patients while the infection was active and tracked those patients longitudinally over the course of disease. Each collaborating institution followed its own protocols to collect whole blood in K2EDTA tubes. For TCRbeta analysis, collaborators shipped samples in one of three forms: frozen whole blood, isolated PBMCs, or DNA extracted from either of those sample types. From its cysteine to its phenylalanine, the CDR3 spans 13 amino acids. The CDR3 DNA has 39 bases and is translated from base 1. The germline V gene yields MDHEN for CDR1 and SYDVKM for CDR2. Deletion took 7 bases off V and 6 bases off J, with a span of 12 bases between the germline ends.

Sequenced input: peripheral blood. This receptor was obtained from a woman aged 40-49 years with COVID-19, enrolled during active disease. The rearranged chain carries TRBV28 and TRBJ1-4; the best D guess is TRBD1, with 5 bases matching. CDR3 loop: CASTGGGDEKLFF. Read as DNA, the sequence is TGTGCCAGCACGGGGGGGGGTGATGAAAAACTGTTTTTT.